This is a list of T cell receptor beta chains from one sample in a study of cytomegalovirus exposure and HLA in healthy donors. Generated by immunoSEQ multiplex PCR, the TCRdb table keeps only in-frame clones and is missing some. The repertoire holds approximately 150,000 clones, with roughly nine tenths as singletons. The material sequenced was PBMCs. The receptors derive from a man between 18 and 35 years old in good health and CMV-seropositive. Each CDR3 is given with its conserved first and last residue. The D gene is left open where the match is weak. A clone size is listed for some rows: how often the clone was seen (once, few, many), or a class if it is expanded.

clone_size,v_call,j_call,d_call,cdr3_nt,cdr3_aa
-,TRBV29-1,TRBJ2-2,-,TGCAGCGTTGTTCGGAACACCGGGGAGCTGTTTTTT,CSVVRNTGELFF
-,TRBV28,TRBJ1-5,TRBD1,TGTGCCAGCAGTTCCCCTAGACAGGGGAAGGAAGGACCCCAGCATTTT,CASSSPRQGKEGPQHF
few,TRBV27,TRBJ2-7,TRBD1,TGTGCCAGCCGGCGGGCAGGGGGCTACGAGCAGTACTTC,CASRRAGGYEQYF
once,TRBV11-2,TRBJ2-5,-,TGTGCCAGCAGCAAACAGGCGCCAGGGACCCAGTACTTC,CASSKQAPGTQYF
-,TRBV7-9,TRBJ1-4,-,TGTGCCAGCAGCTTTCAGGGCGAAGAAAAACTGTTTTTT,CASSFQGEEKLFF
few,TRBV29-1,TRBJ1-1,-,TGCAGCGTTGTGATAGGGGCGGACACTGAAGCTTTCTTT,CSVVIGADTEAFF
-,TRBV4-1,TRBJ2-1,TRBD2,TGCGCCAGCAGAGATCCTAGCGGGGAGCCGGGTGAGCAGTTCTTC,CASRDPSGEPGEQFF
-,TRBV6-5,TRBJ2-7,-,TGTGCCAGCAGTGCCCAGTCGGCGGGGGAGCAGTACTTC,CASSAQSAGEQYF
-,TRBV18,TRBJ1-2,-,TGTGCCAGCTCACCGGACTTACCCTATGGCTACACCTTC,CASSPDLPYGYTF
medium-sized,TRBV11-2,TRBJ1-1,-,TGTGCCAGCAGCCAAGAGATGAACACTGAAGCTTTCTTT,CASSQEMNTEAFF